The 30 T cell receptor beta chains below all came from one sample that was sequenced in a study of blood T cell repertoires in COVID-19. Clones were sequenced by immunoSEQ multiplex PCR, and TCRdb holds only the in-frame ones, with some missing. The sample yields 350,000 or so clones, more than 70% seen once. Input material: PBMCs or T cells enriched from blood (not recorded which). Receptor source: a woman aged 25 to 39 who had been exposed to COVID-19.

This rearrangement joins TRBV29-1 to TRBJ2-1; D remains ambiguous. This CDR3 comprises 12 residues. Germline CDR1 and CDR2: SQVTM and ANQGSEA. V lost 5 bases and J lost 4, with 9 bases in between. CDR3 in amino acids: CSVSQKYNEQFF. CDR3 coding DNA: TGCAGCGTTTCCCAGAAGTACAATGAGCAGTTCTTC.

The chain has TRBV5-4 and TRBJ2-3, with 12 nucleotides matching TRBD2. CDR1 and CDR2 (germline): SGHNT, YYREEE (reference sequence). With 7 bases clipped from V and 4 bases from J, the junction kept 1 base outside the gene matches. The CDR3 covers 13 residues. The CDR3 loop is CASGLAGSDTQYF. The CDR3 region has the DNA TGTGCCAGCGGACTAGCGGGATCAGATACGCAGTATTTT.

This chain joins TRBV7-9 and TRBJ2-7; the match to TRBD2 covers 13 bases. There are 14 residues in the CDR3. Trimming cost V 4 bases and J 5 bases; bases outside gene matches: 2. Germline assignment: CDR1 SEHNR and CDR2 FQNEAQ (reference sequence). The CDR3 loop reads CASSSGLAGDEQYF. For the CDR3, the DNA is TGTGCCAGCAGCTCAGGACTAGCGGGAGACGAGCAGTACTTC.

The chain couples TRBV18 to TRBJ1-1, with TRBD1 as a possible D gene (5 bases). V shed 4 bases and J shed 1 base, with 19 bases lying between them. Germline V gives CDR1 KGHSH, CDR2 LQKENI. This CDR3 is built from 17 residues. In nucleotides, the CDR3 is TGTGCCAGCTCACTTCGCGGACACCCAGGAGCGAACACTGAAGCTTTCTTT. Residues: CASSLRGHPGANTEAFF. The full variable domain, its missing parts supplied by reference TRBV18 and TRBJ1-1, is NAGVMQNPRHLVRRRGQEARLRCSPMKGHSHVYWYRQLPEEGLKFMVYLQKENIIDESGMPKERFSAEFPKEGPSILRIQQVVRGDSAAYFCASSLRGHPGANTEAFFGQGTRLTVV.

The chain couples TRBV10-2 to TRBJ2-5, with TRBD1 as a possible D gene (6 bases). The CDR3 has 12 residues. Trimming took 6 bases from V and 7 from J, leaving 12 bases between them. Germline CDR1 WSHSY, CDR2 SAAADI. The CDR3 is CASRTGLATQYF. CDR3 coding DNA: TGCGCCAGCAGAACAGGGTTGGCGACCCAGTACTTC.

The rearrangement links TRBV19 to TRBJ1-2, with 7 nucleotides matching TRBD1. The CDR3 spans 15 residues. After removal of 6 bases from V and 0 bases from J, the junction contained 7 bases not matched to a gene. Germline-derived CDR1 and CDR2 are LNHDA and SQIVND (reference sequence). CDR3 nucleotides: TGTGCCAGTAGGAGGGACAGACAGCCTAACTATGGCTACACCTTC. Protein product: CASRRDRQPNYGYTF.

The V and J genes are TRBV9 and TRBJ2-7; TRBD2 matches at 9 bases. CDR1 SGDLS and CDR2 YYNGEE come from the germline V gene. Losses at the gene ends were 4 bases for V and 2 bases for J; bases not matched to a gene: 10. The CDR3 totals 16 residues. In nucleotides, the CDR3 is TGTGCCAGCAGCATTGGGGGACTAGCCGGAACCTACGAGCAGTACTTC. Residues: CASSIGGLAGTYEQYF. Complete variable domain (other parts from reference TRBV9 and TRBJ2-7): DSGVTQTPKHLITATGQRVTLRCSPRSGDLSVYWYQQSLDQGLQFLIQYYNGEERAKGNILERFSAQQFPDLHSELNLSSLELGDSALYFCASSIGGLAGTYEQYFGPGTRLTVT.

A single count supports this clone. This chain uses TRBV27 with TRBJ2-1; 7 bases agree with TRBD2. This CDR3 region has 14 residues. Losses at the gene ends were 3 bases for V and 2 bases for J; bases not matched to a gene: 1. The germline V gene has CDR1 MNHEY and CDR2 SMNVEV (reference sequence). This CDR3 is CASSLGGTYNEQFF. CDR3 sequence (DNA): TGTGCCAGCAGTTTGGGGGGGACCTACAATGAGCAGTTCTTC.

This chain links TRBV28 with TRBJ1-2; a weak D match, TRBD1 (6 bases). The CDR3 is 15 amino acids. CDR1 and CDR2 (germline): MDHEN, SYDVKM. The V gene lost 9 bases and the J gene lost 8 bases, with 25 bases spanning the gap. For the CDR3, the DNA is TGTGCCAGTTCCATAGGGGGTCCCGACCCGGTGGGCTACACCTTC. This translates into CASSIGGPDPVGYTF.

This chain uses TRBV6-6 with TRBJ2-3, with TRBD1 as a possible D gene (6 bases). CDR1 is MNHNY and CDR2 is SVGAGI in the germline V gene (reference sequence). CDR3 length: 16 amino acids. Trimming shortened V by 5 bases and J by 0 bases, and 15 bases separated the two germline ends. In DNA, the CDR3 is TGTGCCAGCAGTCCCCTCGGACAGTTAAGCACAGATACGCAGTATTTT. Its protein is CASSPLGQLSTDTQYF.

The DNA of the CDR3 is TGTGCCAGCAGCCCCCTAGACAGGGGGCGCGAGAAGGCACCCCTCCACTTT. Translation: CASSPLDRGREKAPLHF. The chain uses TRBV5-6 and TRBJ1-6; TRBD1 aligns across 10 bases. Germline V gene lookup returns CDR1 SGHDT and CDR2 YYEEEE. The CDR3 totals 17 residues. V shed 4 bases and J 11 bases; nucleotides not matched to a gene: 15.

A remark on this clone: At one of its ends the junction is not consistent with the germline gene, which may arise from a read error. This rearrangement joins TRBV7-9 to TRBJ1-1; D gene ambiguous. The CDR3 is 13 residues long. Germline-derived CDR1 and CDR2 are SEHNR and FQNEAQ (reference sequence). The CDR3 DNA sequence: TGTGCCAGCAGCTTAGCGCAGAACAGTGAAGCTTTCTTT. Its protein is CASSLAQNSEAFF.

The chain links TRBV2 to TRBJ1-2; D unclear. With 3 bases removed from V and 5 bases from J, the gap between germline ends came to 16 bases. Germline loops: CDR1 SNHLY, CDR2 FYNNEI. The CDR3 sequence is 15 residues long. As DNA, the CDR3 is TGTGCCAGCAGTGAGCAGGCCTATTCCCCATATGGCTACACCTTC. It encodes CASSEQAYSPYGYTF.

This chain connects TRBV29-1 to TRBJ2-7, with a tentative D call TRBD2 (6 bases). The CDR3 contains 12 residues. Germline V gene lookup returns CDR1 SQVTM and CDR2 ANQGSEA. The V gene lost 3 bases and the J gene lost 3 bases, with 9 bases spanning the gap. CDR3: CSVDVGGYEQYF. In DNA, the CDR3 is TGCAGCGTTGACGTGGGAGGCTACGAGCAGTACTTC.

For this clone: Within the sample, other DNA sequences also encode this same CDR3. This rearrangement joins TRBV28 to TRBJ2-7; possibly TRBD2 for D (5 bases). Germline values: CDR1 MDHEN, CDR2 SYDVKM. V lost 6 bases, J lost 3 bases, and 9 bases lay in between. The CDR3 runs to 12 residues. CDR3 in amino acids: CASSPGLYEQYF. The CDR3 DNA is TGTGCCAGCAGCCCCGGACTCTACGAGCAGTACTTC.

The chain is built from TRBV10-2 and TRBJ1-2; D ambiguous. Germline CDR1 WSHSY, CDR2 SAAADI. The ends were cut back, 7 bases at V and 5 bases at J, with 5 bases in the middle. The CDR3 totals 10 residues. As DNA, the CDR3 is TGCGCCAGCAATGCGTATGGCTACACCTTC. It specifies CASNAYGYTF.

DNA of the CDR3: TGTGCCACCAGCAGAGGCGGGACTAGCCTGGGTAATGAGCAGTTCTTC. It encodes CATSRGGTSLGNEQFF. V and J are TRBV15 and TRBJ2-1; 9 bases align to TRBD2. The CDR3 sequence is 16 residues long. Germline V gene lookup returns CDR1 LNHNV and CDR2 YYDKDF (reference sequence). V dropped 1 base and J dropped 7; count of bases not matched to a gene: 8.

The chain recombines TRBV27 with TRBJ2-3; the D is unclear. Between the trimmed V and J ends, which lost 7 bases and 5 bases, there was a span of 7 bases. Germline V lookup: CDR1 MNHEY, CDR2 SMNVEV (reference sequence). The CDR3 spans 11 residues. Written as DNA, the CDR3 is TGTGCCAGCAAAGACTTAGATACGCAGTATTTT. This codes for CASKDLDTQYF.

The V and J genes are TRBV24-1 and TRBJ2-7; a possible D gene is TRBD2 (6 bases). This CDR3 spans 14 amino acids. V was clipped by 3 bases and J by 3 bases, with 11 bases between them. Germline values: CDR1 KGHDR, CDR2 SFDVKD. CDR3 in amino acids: CATSDTGEGYEQYF. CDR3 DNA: TGTGCCACCAGTGATACGGGAGAAGGCTACGAGCAGTACTTC.

Written as DNA, the CDR3 is TGTGCCAGCAGCTTGGGGCTAGTAGCGGGACCCGGTCTATACAATGAGCAGTTCTTC. Translating gives CASSLGLVAGPGLYNEQFF. This sequence joins TRBV5-8 and TRBJ2-1, with 8 bases fitting TRBD2. The V segment lost 0 bases and the J segment 4 bases; nucleotides outside the gene matches: 15. CDR1 SGHTS and CDR2 YDEGEE come from the germline V gene. This CDR3 spans 19 amino acids. The variable domain in full, completed from reference TRBV5-8 and TRBJ2-1, reads EAGVTQSPTHLIKTRGQQATLRCSPISGHTSVYWYQQALGLGLQFLLWYDEGEERNRGNFPPRFSGRQFPNYSSELNVNALELEDSALYLCASSLGLVAGPGLYNEQFFGPGTRLTVL.

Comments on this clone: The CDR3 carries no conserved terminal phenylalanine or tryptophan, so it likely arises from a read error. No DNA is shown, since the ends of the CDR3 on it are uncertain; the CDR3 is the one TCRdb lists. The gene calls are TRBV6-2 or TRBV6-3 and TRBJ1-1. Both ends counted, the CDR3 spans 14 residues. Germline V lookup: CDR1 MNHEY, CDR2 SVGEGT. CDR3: CASSYSNIVPPIFV.

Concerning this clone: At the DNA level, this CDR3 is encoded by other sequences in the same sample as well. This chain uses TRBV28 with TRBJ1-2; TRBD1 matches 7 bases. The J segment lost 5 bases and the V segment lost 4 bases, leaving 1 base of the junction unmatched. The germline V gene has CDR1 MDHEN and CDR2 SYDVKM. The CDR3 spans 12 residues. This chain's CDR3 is CASSSQGYGYTF. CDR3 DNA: TGTGCCAGCAGTTCACAGGGGTATGGCTACACCTTC.

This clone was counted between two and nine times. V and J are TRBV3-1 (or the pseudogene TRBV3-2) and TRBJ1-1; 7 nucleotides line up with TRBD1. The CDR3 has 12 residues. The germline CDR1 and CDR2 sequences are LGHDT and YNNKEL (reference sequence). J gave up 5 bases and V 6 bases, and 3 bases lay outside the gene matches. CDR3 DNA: TGTGCCAGCAGAGGGACAGCTACTGAAGCTTTCTTT. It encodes CASRGTATEAFF.

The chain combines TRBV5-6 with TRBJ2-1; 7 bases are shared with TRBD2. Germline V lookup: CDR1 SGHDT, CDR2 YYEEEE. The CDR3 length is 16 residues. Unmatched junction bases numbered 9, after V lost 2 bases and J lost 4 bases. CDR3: CASSFRASGEYNEQFF. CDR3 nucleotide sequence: TGTGCCAGCAGCTTTCGGGCTAGCGGAGAGTACAATGAGCAGTTCTTC.

Here the CDR3 reads CASSHPGNSNYGYTF. CDR3 nucleotide sequence: TGTGCCAGCAGCCATCCGGGTAATTCCAACTATGGCTACACCTTC. V is TRBV5-4 and J is TRBJ1-2; D remains unclear. Germline V gives CDR1 SGHNT, CDR2 YYREEE (reference sequence). The germline V and J ends were trimmed by 4 bases and 2 bases, with 15 bases remaining between them. The CDR3 sequence is 15 residues long.

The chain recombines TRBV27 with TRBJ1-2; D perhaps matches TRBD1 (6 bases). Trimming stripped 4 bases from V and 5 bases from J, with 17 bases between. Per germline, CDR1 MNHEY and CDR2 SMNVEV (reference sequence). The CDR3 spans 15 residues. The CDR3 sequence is CASSYVGQSSYGYTF. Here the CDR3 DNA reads TGTGCCAGCAGTTACGTCGGACAGAGCTCTTATGGCTACACCTTC.

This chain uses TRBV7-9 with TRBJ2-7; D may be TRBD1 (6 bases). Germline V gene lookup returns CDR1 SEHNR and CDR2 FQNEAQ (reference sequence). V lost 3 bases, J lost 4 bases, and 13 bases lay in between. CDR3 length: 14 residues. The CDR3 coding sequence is TGTGCCAGCAGCTTTCGACAGGAAGGATACGAGCAGTACTTC. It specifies CASSFRQEGYEQYF.

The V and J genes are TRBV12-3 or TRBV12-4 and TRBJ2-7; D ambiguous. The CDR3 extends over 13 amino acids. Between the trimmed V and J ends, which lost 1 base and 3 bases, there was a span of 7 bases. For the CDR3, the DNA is TGTGCCAGCAGTTTAGGTCGAGACTACGAGCAGTACTTC. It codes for CASSLGRDYEQYF.

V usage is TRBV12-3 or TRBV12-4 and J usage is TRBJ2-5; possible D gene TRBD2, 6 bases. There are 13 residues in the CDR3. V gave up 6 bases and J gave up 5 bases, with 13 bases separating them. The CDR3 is CASRSGTGETQYF. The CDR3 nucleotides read TGTGCCAGCAGATCCGGGACTGGGGAGACCCAGTACTTC.

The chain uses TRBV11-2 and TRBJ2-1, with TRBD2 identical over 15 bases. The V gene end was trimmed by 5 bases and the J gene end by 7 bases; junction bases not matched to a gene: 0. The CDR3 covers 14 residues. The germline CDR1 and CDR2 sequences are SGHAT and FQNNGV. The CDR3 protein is CASSGTSGRNEQFF. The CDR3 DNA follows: TGTGCCAGCAGCGGGACTAGCGGGAGGAATGAGCAGTTCTTC.